The next 18 T cell receptor beta chains were all read from a single sample in a study of cytomegalovirus exposure and HLA in healthy donors (TCRdb year 2017). The protocol used for the library was the immunoSEQ multiplex PCR assay. For the multiplex PCR, a mixture combining 60 forward primers for TCR Vbeta segments and 13 reverse primers for TCR Jbeta segments was used. The table comes from immuneACCESS by way of TCRdb, which keeps in-frame sequences with V and J called. Part of the clones is missing from these tables; in studies checked, under half for an unresolved V gene and the rest for unknown reasons. For this sample there are around 260,000 clones; 80% appear just once. The ten largest clones capture more than 0.3% of the sample. Sequenced: PBMCs. These receptors were obtained from a girl aged 2 to 10 in good health and CMV-seronegative.

The chain is built from TRBV6-5 and TRBJ1-2; 10 bases line up with TRBD1. The CDR3 has 15 residues. Trimming cost V 7 bases and J 1 base; bases outside gene matches: 6. The germline V gene has CDR1 MNHEY and CDR2 SVGAGI. CDR3: CASKDRGGYNYGYTF. In DNA, the CDR3 is TGTGCCAGCAAGGACAGGGGGGGTTATAACTATGGCTACACCTTC.

This chain connects TRBV7-2 to TRBJ1-2; 9 bases agree with TRBD1. CDR3 length: 14 amino acids. Germline V gene sequence: CDR1 SGHTA, CDR2 FQGNSA. V was pared by 5 bases and J by 8 bases, with 9 bases of the junction left unmatched. The CDR3 reads CASSPGTGQGGYTF. The CDR3 DNA reads as TGTGCCAGCAGCCCAGGGACAGGGCAGGGAGGCTACACCTTC.

The CDR3 reads CASSSRTGDRSYNEQFF. The CDR3, as DNA: TGTGCCAGCAGCTCACGGACAGGGGACCGCTCCTACAATGAGCAGTTCTTC. The V and J genes are TRBV7-9 and TRBJ2-1; 9 bases line up with TRBD1. V lost 4 bases to trimming and J lost 0 bases; unmatched junction nucleotides: 7. Germline lookup yields CDR1 SEHNR and CDR2 FQNEAQ (reference sequence). The CDR3 runs 17 residues.

The V gene is TRBV7-7, the J gene TRBJ2-1; unclear D gene. The CDR3 runs 14 residues. The V gene lost 6 bases and the J gene lost 5 bases, with 14 bases spanning the gap. Looked up from germline, CDR1 is SSHAT and CDR2 is FNYEAQ (reference sequence). As DNA, the CDR3 is TGTGCCAGCAGTTACCGTGGCGGAGACAATGAGCAGTTCTTC. It is translated as CASSYRGGDNEQFF.

The chain combines TRBV9 with TRBJ2-3, with 7 bases identical to TRBD1. Losses at the gene ends were 0 bases for V and 2 bases for J; bases not matched to a gene: 3. The CDR3 spans 15 residues. Germline-derived CDR1 and CDR2 are SGDLS and YYNGEE. CDR3 coding DNA: TGTGCCAGCAGCGTAGGGGACAGAGACACAGATACGCAGTATTTT. Protein: CASSVGDRDTDTQYF.

The chain employs TRBV7-2 and TRBJ2-1, with TRBD2 matching 8 bases. The V gene's germline CDR1 is SGHTA and CDR2 FQGNSA. The CDR3 extends over 15 amino acids. Unmatched junction bases numbered 10, after V lost 2 bases and J lost 10 bases. CDR3 sequence reads: CASSLNTGGLEEQFF. CDR3 nucleotides: TGTGCCAGCAGCTTAAACACGGGGGGGCTTGAAGAGCAGTTCTTC.

The DNA of the CDR3 is TGCGCCAGCAGCTCCGGAGTCGGACAGAACCTCCAAGAGACCCAGTACTTC. Its protein is CASSSGVGQNLQETQYF. J is TRBJ2-5 and V is TRBV5-1; D is perhaps TRBD1 (6 bases). The V and J ends lost 3 bases and 1 base respectively, with 19 bases between them. The CDR3 consists of 17 residues. The germline CDR1 and CDR2 sequences are SGHRS and YFSETQ.

This clone appeared once. The V and J genes are TRBV7-3 and TRBJ2-1; 7 positions match TRBD2. This CDR3 spans 13 amino acids. The V segment lost 3 bases and the J segment 7 bases; nucleotides outside the gene matches: 3. Germline V lookup: CDR1 SGHTA, CDR2 FQGTGA. CDR3: CASSFSGGNEQFF. The CDR3 DNA reads as TGTGCCAGCAGCTTTTCGGGGGGAAATGAGCAGTTCTTC. Full variable domain (rest looked up from reference TRBV7-3 and TRBJ2-1): GAGVSQTPSNKVTEKGKYVELRCDPISGHTALYWYRQSLGQGPEFLIYFQGTGAADDSGLPNDRFFAVRPEGSVSTLKIQRTERGDSAVYLCASSFSGGNEQFFGPGTRLTVL.

The rearrangement uses TRBV7-9 and TRBJ1-5; 9 nucleotides agree with TRBD1. The CDR3 length is 15 residues. After removal of 4 bases from V and 5 bases from J, the junction contained 6 bases not matched to a gene. Per germline, CDR1 SEHNR and CDR2 FQNEAQ (reference sequence). The CDR3 sequence is CASSSWGDRDQPQHF. The CDR3 bases are TGTGCCAGCAGCTCGTGGGGGGACAGGGATCAGCCCCAGCATTTT.

The chain employs TRBV6-5 and TRBJ1-2; no clear D gene. The germline V gene encodes CDR1 MNHEY and CDR2 SVGAGI. CDR3 length equals 14 residues. Trimming left V 7 bases short and J 8 bases short, with 20 bases between. The CDR3 region has the DNA TGTGCCAGCACCGTCCTTCCCGAGGGAGGCGGCTACACCTTC. It translates to CASTVLPEGGGYTF.

V is TRBV20-1 and J is TRBJ2-7; D is ambiguous. V was clipped by 3 bases and J by 4 bases, with 7 bases between them. Germline V gives CDR1 DFQATT, CDR2 SNEGSKA (reference sequence). This CDR3 spans 11 amino acids. CDR3 coding DNA: TGCAGTGCTAGTTCCATTTACGAGCAGTACTTC. This gives the protein CSASSIYEQYF.

The genes are TRBV5-1 and TRBJ2-1, with TRBD2 as a possible D gene (5 bases). The CDR3 spans 15 residues. V was clipped by 0 bases and J by 0 bases, with 7 bases between them. CDR1 and CDR2 from the germline V gene are SGHRS and YFSETQ. CDR3 sequence: CASSLDGSSYNEQFF. The CDR3 DNA is TGCGCCAGCAGCTTGGATGGGAGCTCCTACAATGAGCAGTTCTTC. Together with reference TRBV5-1 and TRBJ2-1, the CDR3 gives the full variable domain: KAGVTQTPRYLIKTRGQQVTLSCSPISGHRSVSWYQQTPGQGLQFLFEYFSETQRNKGNFPGRFSGRQFSNSRSEMNVSTLELGDSALYLCASSLDGSSYNEQFFGPGTRLTVL.

V and J are TRBV7-9 and TRBJ2-5; perhaps TRBD2 as D (6 bases). The V gene lost 5 bases and the J gene lost 2 bases, with 12 bases spanning the gap. Germline V gives CDR1 SEHNR, CDR2 FQNEAQ (reference sequence). The CDR3 is 14 residues long. The CDR3 is CASSRTAGQETQYF. The CDR3 bases are TGTGCCAGCAGCCGGACGGCGGGGCAAGAGACCCAGTACTTC.

The V gene is TRBV27, the J gene TRBJ2-2; D not certain. The ends were cut back, 3 bases at V and 7 bases at J, with 6 bases in the middle. CDR1 is MNHEY, CDR2 SMNVEV, per germline (reference sequence). CDR3 length: 12 amino acids. The CDR3 DNA sequence: TGTGCCAGCAGTTTCCAGAACGGGGAGCTGTTTTTT. As protein: CASSFQNGELFF.

V and J are TRBV2 and TRBJ2-4; TRBD2 agrees at 11 bases. This CDR3 has 20 residues. J lost 0 bases, V lost 1 base, and 11 bases had no gene match. Germline CDR1 is SNHLY and CDR2 is FYNNEI. For the CDR3, the DNA is TGTGCCAGCAGTGAAGAATGGACTAGCGGGTGGATACGAGCCAAAAACATTCAGTACTTC. This gives the protein CASSEEWTSGWIRAKNIQYF.

This clone was detected only a few times. The rearrangement uses TRBV7-9 and TRBJ1-2; D perhaps matches TRBD1 (5 bases). V was trimmed by 1 base and J by 7 bases, leaving 10 bases between them. CDR1 SEHNR and CDR2 FQNEAQ come from the germline V gene (reference sequence). The CDR3 is 13 residues long. The CDR3 nucleotides read TGTGCCAGCAGCTTAGAAGGGGAAAGTGGCTACACCTTC. It translates to CASSLEGESGYTF.

In its sample, this clone was seen a few times. The chain employs TRBV7-9 and TRBJ1-3; TRBD1 agrees at 10 bases. The CDR3 has 16 amino acids. Germline lookup yields CDR1 SEHNR and CDR2 FQNEAQ (reference sequence). Trimming removed 4 bases from V and 8 bases from J; junction bases left unmatched: 11. CDR3 bases: TGTGCCAGCAGCTCTAACGAGGGACAGGGGCTCTACACCATATATTTT. Encoded protein: CASSSNEGQGLYTIYF.

The chain couples TRBV11-3 to TRBJ2-1; D is possibly TRBD1 (6 bases). The CDR3 is 18 residues long. Trimming removed 0 bases from V and 6 bases from J, with 21 bases in between. Germline assignment: CDR1 SGHNT and CDR2 YENEEA. CDR3 in amino acids: CASSLDQGGSTNTNEQFF. The CDR3 DNA reads TGTGCCAGCAGCTTAGATCAAGGGGGTAGCACGAATACCAATGAGCAGTTCTTC.